This record concerns one T cell receptor (beta chain) sequence. Its antigen is as yet unknown. This entry belongs to a study of vaccination and CD4 T cells after COVID-19. Study information: Typically, post-vaccine samples were obtained a median approximately 74 days after dose two, within a range of 14 to 241.

The germline CDR1 and CDR2 sequences are SNHLY and FYNNEI. There are 13 residues in the CDR3. The V end was cut by 4 bases, the J end by 7 bases, with 8 bases between. Study results and limitations: The great majority, 304 of 307 vaccine-specific clones, proved spike mono-reactive in convalescent patients.

The Oncomine TCR Beta short-read assay generated sequence data from the DNA of cultured CD4+ T cells. MiXCR, run by TCRdb on the PCR reads, gives a single entry per CDR3 protein. The sample lists some 20,000 distinct CDR3 sequences; approximately 38% were seen once. Time point of the sample: late sampling 161 to 241 days after vaccination in a few convalescent patients. Treatment: roughly ten-day PBMC culture with coronavirus spike peptide pools or control peptides (ViraFEST assay). This chain connects TRBV2 to TRBJ1-6; D is undetermined. The input for sequencing was CD4+ T cells from blood, cultured in vitro, taken about 7 months after SARS-CoV-2 vaccination. The TCR sequence derives from a human donor who had recovered from COVID-19. The CDR3 DNA sequence: TGTGCCAGCAGTGTACAGCCCAATTCACCCCTCCACTTT. It yields the protein CASSVQPNSPLHF.